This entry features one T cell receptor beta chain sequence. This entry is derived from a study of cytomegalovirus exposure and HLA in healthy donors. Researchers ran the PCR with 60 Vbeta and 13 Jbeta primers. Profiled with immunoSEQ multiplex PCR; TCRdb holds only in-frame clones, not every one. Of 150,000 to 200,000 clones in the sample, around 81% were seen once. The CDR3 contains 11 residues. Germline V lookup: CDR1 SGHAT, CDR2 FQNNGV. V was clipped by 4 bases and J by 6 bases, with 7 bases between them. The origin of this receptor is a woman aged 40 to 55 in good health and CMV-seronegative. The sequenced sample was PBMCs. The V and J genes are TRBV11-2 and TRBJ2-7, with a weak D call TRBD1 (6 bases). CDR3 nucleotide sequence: TGTGCCAGCAGCTGGACAGTCGAGCAGTACTTC. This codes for CASSWTVEQYF.